This entry is about one T cell receptor (beta chain). Looked up from germline, CDR1 is SNHLY and CDR2 is FYNNEI. The CDR3 is made up of 14 amino acids. The data belong to a study of monozygotic twins with inflammatory bowel disease. Via template switching, UMIs carrying a 6-nucleotide sample barcode were introduced. From its re-call of the 5' RACE reads, TCRdb lists each CDR3 protein once, without DNA. There are about 300,000 distinct CDR3 sequences in the sample, with about 5% held by the top ten. The clonotype originates from a human donor with ulcerative colitis or Crohn's disease, or a healthy co-twin of an affected twin (not recorded which). The rearrangement uses TRBV2 and TRBJ2-7; TCRdb's D gene call, TRBD2, goes unchecked for lack of DNA. The source material was blood. The CDR3 region is CASSEVGTSAEQYF.